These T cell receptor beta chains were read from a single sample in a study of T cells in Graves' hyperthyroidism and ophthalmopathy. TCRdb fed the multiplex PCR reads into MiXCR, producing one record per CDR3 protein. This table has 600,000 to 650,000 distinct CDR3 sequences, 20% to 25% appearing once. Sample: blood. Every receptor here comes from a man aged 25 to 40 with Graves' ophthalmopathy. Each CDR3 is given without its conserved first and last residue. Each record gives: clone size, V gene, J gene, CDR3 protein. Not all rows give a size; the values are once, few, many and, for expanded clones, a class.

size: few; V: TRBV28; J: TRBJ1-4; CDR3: ASSLKRDATNEKLF
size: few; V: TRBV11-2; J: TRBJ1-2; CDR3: ASSPTGPTGGYT
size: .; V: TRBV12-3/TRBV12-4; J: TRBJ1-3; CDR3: ASSFYGHSVNTIY
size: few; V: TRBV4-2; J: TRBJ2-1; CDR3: ASSQESREQF
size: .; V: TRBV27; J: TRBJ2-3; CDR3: ASSWTGFDTQY
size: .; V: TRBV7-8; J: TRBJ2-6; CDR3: ASSSHRDSSDGANVLT
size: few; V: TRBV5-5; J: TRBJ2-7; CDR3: ASSLAGTGGSYEQY
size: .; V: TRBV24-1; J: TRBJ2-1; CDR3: ATSGRQEQF
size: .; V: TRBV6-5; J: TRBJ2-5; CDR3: ASSYTAPGRPTGTQY
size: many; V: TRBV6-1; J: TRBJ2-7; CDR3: ASTSGLGYEQY
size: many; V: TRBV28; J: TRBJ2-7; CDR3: ASSSPSARDISYEQY
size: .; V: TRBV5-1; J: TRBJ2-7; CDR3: ASSLALGQQAFEQY
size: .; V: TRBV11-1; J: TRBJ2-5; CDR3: ASSSERELVETQY
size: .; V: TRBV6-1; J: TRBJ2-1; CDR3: ASSSRPGTYNEQF
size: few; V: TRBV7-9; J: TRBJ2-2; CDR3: ASSSGQGAGELF
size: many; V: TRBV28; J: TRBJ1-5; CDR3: ASSFSTGVAQPQH
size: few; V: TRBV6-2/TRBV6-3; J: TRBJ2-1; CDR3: ASSGGYLSYEQF
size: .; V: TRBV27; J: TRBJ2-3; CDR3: ASSQTRPLGTDTQY
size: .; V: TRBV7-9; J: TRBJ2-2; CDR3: ASSLVSGSGELF
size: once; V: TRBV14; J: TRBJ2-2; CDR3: ASSLLSSGSGELF
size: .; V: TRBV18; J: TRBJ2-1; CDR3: ASQTGPGVNEQF
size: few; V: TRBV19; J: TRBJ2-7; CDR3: ASSMGLAGYEQY
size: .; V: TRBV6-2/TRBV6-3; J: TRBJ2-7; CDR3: ASSYTGEFEQY
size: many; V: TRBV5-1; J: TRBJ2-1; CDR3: ASSEPSGRINEQF
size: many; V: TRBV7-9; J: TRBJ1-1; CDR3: ASSGDRGAVYDTEAF
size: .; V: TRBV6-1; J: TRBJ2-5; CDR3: ASSWTSGRRAETQY
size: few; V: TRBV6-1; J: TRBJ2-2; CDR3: ASRDPNTGELF
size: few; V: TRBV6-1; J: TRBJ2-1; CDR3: ASNTRLRNSYNEQF
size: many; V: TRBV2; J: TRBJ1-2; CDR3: ASSDEYSEKGYT
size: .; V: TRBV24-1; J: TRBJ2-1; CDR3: ATSGLADYNEQF
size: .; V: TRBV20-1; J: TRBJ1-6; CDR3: SVRPGTINSPLH
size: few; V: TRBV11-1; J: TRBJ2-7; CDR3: ASSAAGSTYEQY
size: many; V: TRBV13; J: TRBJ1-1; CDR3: ASSFVGGGTEAF
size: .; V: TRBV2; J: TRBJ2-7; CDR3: ASGGNLKFGGEEQY
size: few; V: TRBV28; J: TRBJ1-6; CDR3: ASREGTNSPLH
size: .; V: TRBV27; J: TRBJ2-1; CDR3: ASSLAGASSNEQF
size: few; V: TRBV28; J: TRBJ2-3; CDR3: ASRLRGLGVTDTQY
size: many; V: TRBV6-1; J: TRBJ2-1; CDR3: ASRPGQVVFNEQF
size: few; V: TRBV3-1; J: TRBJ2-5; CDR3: ASTPRGAGETQY
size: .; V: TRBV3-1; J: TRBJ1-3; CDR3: ASSQVQVGRHTIY
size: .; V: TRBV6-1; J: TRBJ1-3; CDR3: ASRNTGQRYSGNTIY
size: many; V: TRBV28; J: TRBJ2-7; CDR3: ASNSVMGTGSYEQY
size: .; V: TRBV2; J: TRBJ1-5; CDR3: ASSETGARSQPQH
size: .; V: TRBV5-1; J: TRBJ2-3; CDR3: ASSLAGGNTQY
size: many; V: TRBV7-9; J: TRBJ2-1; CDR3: ASSLPLGPKSSYNEQF
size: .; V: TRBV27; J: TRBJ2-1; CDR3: ASTSGGAKNEQF
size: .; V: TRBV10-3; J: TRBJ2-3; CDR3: AASGRGDTQY